This T cell receptor (beta chain) was identified during a study of CD8 T cells in Susac syndrome. RNA amounts of 0.5 to 1 ug underwent reverse transcription with random hexamers. From the immunoSEQ multiplex PCR reads, TCRdb called clonotypes with MiXCR, one entry per CDR3 protein. The sample contains more than 150,000 distinct CDR3 sequences, around 95% of which appear only once. Losses at the gene ends were 5 bases for V and 6 bases for J; bases not matched to a gene: 7. Per germline, CDR1 SQVTM and CDR2 ANQGSEA. The CDR3 loop spans 13 amino acids. Concerning this clonotype: Its antigen is undetermined.

Regarding the study as a whole: Clonal expansion was missing from Susac syndrome CD4+ T cell repertoires.

The TCR comes from a human donor with Susac syndrome. This sequence joins TRBV29-1 and TRBJ1-1; 9 positions match TRBD1. Specimen: CD4+ T cells from PBMCs. CDR3 sequence: CSVSSGQGSEAFF. The CDR3 nucleotides read TGCAGCGTTTCCTCGGGACAGGGTTCTGAAGCTTTCTTT. The whole variable domain, filled in from reference TRBV29-1 and TRBJ1-1, reads SAVISQKPSRDICQRGTSLTIQCQVDSQVTMMFWYRQQPGQSLTLIATANQGSEATYESGFVIDKFPISRPNLTFSTLTVSNMSPEDSSIYLCSVSSGQGSEAFFGQGTRLTVV.